Below, one T cell receptor (beta chain) is given with its context. V gave up 8 bases and J gave up 2 bases, with 15 bases separating them. This CDR3 region has 14 residues. The V gene's germline CDR1 is WNHNN and CDR2 SYGVQD (reference sequence). These data come from a study of blood T cell repertoires in COVID-19. Study overall: There were acute and convalescent COVID-19 samples, and they came from the United States, Italy and Spain.

Per the original methods: Amplification from reference gene primers served as the basis for estimated nucleated cell counts. The protocol was immunoSEQ multiplex PCR, while the TCRdb copy is restricted to in-frame clones and leaves out a portion. V and J calls and clone size come straight from that table; D and trimming were deduced from the DNA. The profile shows around 260,000 clones, around nine tenths of them singletons. The rearrangement links TRBV10-1 to TRBJ2-5, with D perhaps TRBD1 (5 bases). The TCR was taken from a man aged 35-49 years who had recovered from COVID-19. What was sequenced was peripheral blood. The CDR3 spells CASAYRRQQETQYF. The CDR3 DNA reads as TGCGCCAGCGCCTATAGGAGACAGCAAGAGACCCAGTACTTC.